The 10 T cell receptor beta chains below were found in one sample sequenced in a study of identical twins. One entry per CDR3 protein results from TCRdb running MiXCR on the 5' RACE reads. The profile covers hundreds of thousands of distinct CDR3 sequences, with less than 25% appearing a single time and around 3% taken by the ten largest. The same sample was also used in a study of T cells expressing NK-cell markers.

The material sequenced was CD4+ T cells sorted from blood. These receptors were collected from a young woman in good health.

The chain carries TRBV10-3 and TRBJ2-1; 9 bases map to TRBD1. V lost 6 bases, J lost 5 bases, and 5 bases stayed unmatched. Germline CDR1 reads ENHRY; CDR2 reads SYGVKD. CDR3 size: 14 residues. CDR3 region: CAIRAGQGDNEQFF. CDR3 DNA: TGTGCCATCAGGGCGGGACAGGGTGACAATGAGCAGTTCTTC.

V and J are TRBV12-3 or TRBV12-4 and TRBJ2-7; perhaps D is TRBD1 or TRBD2 (5 bases each). The CDR3 length is 15 residues. Trimming removed 4 bases from V and 2 bases from J, with 15 bases in between. CDR3: CASSSDRDGTYEQYF. CDR3 DNA sequence: TGTGCCAGCAGTTCAGACCGGGACGGAACCTACGAGCAGTACTTC.

This clonotype has only a few counts. The rearrangement uses TRBV7-2 and TRBJ2-3; 16 positions match TRBD2. Trimming at V came to 5 bases and at J to 5 bases, leaving 10 bases not matched to a gene. Germline V gene lookup returns CDR1 SGHTA and CDR2 FQGNSA. The CDR3 consists of 18 residues. This chain's CDR3 is CASSPGTSGRARGDTQYF. For the CDR3, the DNA is TGTGCCAGCAGCCCCGGGACTAGCGGGAGGGCACGAGGAGATACGCAGTATTTT.

This clonotype appeared a few times. V is TRBV4-1 and J is TRBJ1-4; D not certain. The CDR3 covers 14 residues. CDR1 is MGHRA and CDR2 is YSYEKL in the germline V gene. V was clipped by 0 bases and J by 6 bases, with 8 bases between them. CDR3 bases: TGCGCCAGCAGCCAAGATGGTGCGGATGAAAAACTGTTTTTT. Translation gives CASSQDGADEKLFF.

The chain has TRBV12-3 or TRBV12-4 and TRBJ1-5; 10 positions match TRBD1. The CDR3 runs to 14 residues. V shed 6 bases, J shed 3 bases, and the junction held 2 bases outside the gene matches. The CDR3 DNA follows: TGTGCCAGCAGAGGACAGGGGGACAATCAGCCCCAGCATTTT. Translated: CASRGQGDNQPQHF.

This clonotype has just a few counts. The CDR3 DNA follows: TGCAGTGCTAGAGGTCCAGGGCCCCCCGGGGAGCTGTTTTTT. Protein product: CSARGPGPPGELFF. The rearrangement joins TRBV20-1 to TRBJ2-2, with D tentatively TRBD1 (5 bases). This CDR3 spans 14 amino acids. The ends were cut back, 1 base at V and 6 bases at J, with 12 bases in the middle. The germline V gene has CDR1 DFQATT and CDR2 SNEGSKA (reference sequence).

The chain is built from TRBV7-9 and TRBJ2-5, with D unclear. CDR1 is SEHNR and CDR2 is FQNEAQ in the germline V gene (reference sequence). Trimming cost V 6 bases and J 4 bases, with 15 bases left between them. The CDR3 length is 14 residues. The CDR3 here is CASRPSGVGETQYF. CDR3 nucleotide sequence: TGTGCCAGCAGGCCCTCGGGTGTAGGAGAGACCCAGTACTTC.

The V and J genes are TRBV7-3 and TRBJ1-1; D is ambiguous. The V and J ends lost 5 bases and 1 base respectively, with 8 bases between them. The germline CDR1 and CDR2 sequences are SGHTA and FQGTGA. CDR3 length: 13 residues. CDR3: CASSIRGNTEAFF. The CDR3 coding sequence is TGTGCCAGCAGCATACGGGGGAACACTGAAGCTTTCTTT.

This clonotype was observed a few times. The chain combines TRBV27 with TRBJ2-5, with D possibly called TRBD1 or TRBD2 (5 bases each). V lost 3 bases and J 3 bases, leaving 8 bases between the germline ends. Germline V lookup: CDR1 MNHEY, CDR2 SMNVEV (reference sequence). CDR3 size: 13 residues. CDR3 amino acids: CASSLWGKETQYF. In DNA, the CDR3 is TGTGCCAGCAGTTTGTGGGGGAAAGAGACCCAGTACTTC.

This clonotype was detected only once. V usage is TRBV4-1 and J usage is TRBJ1-6; 11 bases fit TRBD1. The V and J ends lost 1 base and 8 bases, in that order; junction bases with no gene match: 7. The CDR3 length is 17 residues. Germline V gene sequence: CDR1 MGHRA, CDR2 YSYEKL. CDR3: CASSQAHGTGGHSPLHF. CDR3 in DNA: TGCGCCAGCAGCCAAGCCCACGGGACAGGGGGTCATTCACCCCTCCACTTT.